These 17 T cell receptor beta chains share one sample of origin, sequenced in a study of Graves' ophthalmopathy and Graves' hyperthyroidism. RNA transcripts yielded amplified TCR beta CDR3 regions. An initial RT-PCR round employing HTBI primers preceded a second-round multiplex PCR. TCRdb re-analysed the multiplex PCR reads in MiXCR, keeping a single row per CDR3 protein. The sample yields more than 300,000 distinct CDR3 sequences, roughly 15% seen once. The sequenced material came from peripheral blood. Every receptor here comes from an adult woman with stable Graves' hyperthyroidism.

This sequence joins TRBV25-1 and TRBJ2-2; 7 bases line up with TRBD1. The CDR3 extends over 13 amino acids. Looked up from germline, CDR1 is MGHDK and CDR2 is SYGVNS. V shed 6 bases, J shed 5 bases, and the junction held 3 bases outside the gene matches. The CDR3, as DNA: TGTGCCAGCAGACAGGGGTTGACCGGGGAGCTGTTTTTT. This gives the protein CASRQGLTGELFF.

At least ten counts were recorded for this clonotype. CDR3 loop: CASSSHLAGGNTGELFF. CDR3 coding DNA: TGTGCCAGCAGCAGCCACCTGGCGGGAGGGAACACCGGGGAGCTGTTTTTT. The rearrangement links TRBV2 to TRBJ2-2; 8 bases line up with TRBD2. CDR1 is SNHLY and CDR2 is FYNNEI in the germline V gene. Trimming cost V 6 bases and J 1 base; bases outside gene matches: 10. The CDR3 is 17 amino acids.

The chain has TRBV3-1 and TRBJ1-2; D is ambiguous. Germline V lookup: CDR1 LGHDT, CDR2 YNNKEL (reference sequence). Trimming left V 0 bases short and J 8 bases short, with 10 bases between. The CDR3 length is 13 residues. The CDR3 region has the DNA TGTGCCAGCAGCCAAGAAGGTCAGGACGGCTACACCTTC. This sequence encodes CASSQEGQDGYTF.

This clonotype was observed at least ten times. This chain uses TRBV27 with TRBJ2-7; the D gene could be TRBD1 or TRBD2 (6 bases each). CDR3 length equals 13 residues. V lost 5 bases and J lost 5, with 13 bases in between. CDR1 is MNHEY, CDR2 SMNVEV, per germline (reference sequence). CDR3 sequence: CASSIGGPDEQYF. The CDR3 DNA follows: TGTGCCAGCAGTATTGGGGGGCCCGACGAGCAGTACTTC.

This clonotype was seen many times. The chain combines TRBV30 with TRBJ1-6, with D maybe TRBD1 (5 bases). With 0 bases removed from V and 2 bases from J, the gap between germline ends came to 14 bases. CDR1 and CDR2 (germline): GTSNPN, SVGIG (reference sequence). The CDR3 covers 17 residues. CDR3 DNA sequence: TGTGCCTGGAGTGTCCGGGACTTATATACCTATAATTCACCCCTCCACTTT. Its protein product is CAWSVRDLYTYNSPLHF.

The chain links TRBV6-1 to TRBJ1-1; 7 nucleotides align to TRBD1. The V segment lost 6 bases and the J segment 3 bases; nucleotides outside the gene matches: 7. The CDR3 runs 14 residues. Per the germline V gene, CDR1 is MNHNS and CDR2 is SASEGT. CDR3 sequence reads: CASRRDRQDTEAFF. CDR3 in DNA: TGTGCCAGCAGACGGGACAGACAGGACACTGAAGCTTTCTTT.

This clonotype was detected a few times. A read error may account for a junction end that differs from germline. This chain links TRBV5-1 with TRBJ2-4, with D possibly called TRBD1 or TRBD2 (6 bases each). The germline gives CDR1 SGHRS, CDR2 YFSETQ. The length of the CDR3 is 15 residues. CDR3 in amino acids: CASRSAGSLGDIKYF. CDR3 coding DNA: TGCGCCAGCAGATCGGCGGGGTCCCTGGGGGACATTAAGTACTTC.

This clonotype was found a few times. This chain links TRBV5-1 with TRBJ2-3; D is unclear. The CDR3 has 13 amino acids. V was shortened by 3 bases and J by 6 bases, with 11 bases between the two germline ends. Germline loops: CDR1 SGHRS, CDR2 YFSETQ. The CDR3 DNA is TGCGCCAGCAGCTCGTCCGGTGGGGATACGCAGTATTTT. As protein: CASSSSGGDTQYF.

This clonotype has at least ten counts. The rearrangement uses TRBV27 and TRBJ2-7; 13 nucleotides line up with TRBD2. CDR3 size: 16 residues. V lost 0 bases to trimming and J lost 2 bases; unmatched junction nucleotides: 1. Looked up from germline, CDR1 is MNHEY and CDR2 is SMNVEV (reference sequence). The CDR3 loop is CASSLSTSGRAYEQYF. CDR3 in DNA: TGTGCCAGCAGTTTATCCACTAGCGGGAGGGCCTACGAGCAGTACTTC.

A few counts support this clonotype. The chain recombines TRBV7-3 with TRBJ1-2, with a weak D call TRBD1 (6 bases). This CDR3 region has 14 residues. Germline CDR1 reads SGHTA; CDR2 reads FQGTGA. Trimming removed 5 bases at V and 8 bases at J, with 18 bases between. The CDR3 loop reads CASSRPGGLEGYTF. The CDR3 bases are TGTGCCAGCAGCCGTCCGGGGGGGCTTGAGGGCTACACCTTC.

In this sample, this clonotype turned up many times. The V gene is TRBV28, the J gene TRBJ2-2, with 10 positions matching TRBD1. Germline V gives CDR1 MDHEN, CDR2 SYDVKM. CDR3 length equals 15 residues. The V segment lost 5 bases and the J segment 2 bases; nucleotides outside the gene matches: 2. CDR3 in amino acids: CASSMTGGNTGELFF. CDR3 nucleotides: TGTGCCAGCAGTATGACAGGGGGCAACACCGGGGAGCTGTTTTTT.

Many counts were recorded for this clonotype. This sequence joins TRBV6-5 and TRBJ1-1; a possible D gene is TRBD1 (5 bases). The CDR3 has 14 amino acids. Per germline, CDR1 MNHEY and CDR2 SVGAGI. V was pared by 0 bases and J by 4 bases, with 9 bases between. CDR3 residues: CASSYSTGGTEAFF. DNA for the CDR3: TGTGCCAGCAGTTACTCGACCGGGGGCACTGAAGCTTTCTTT.

This clonotype appeared a few times. This CDR3 reads CASSPQSGANTGELFF. CDR3 DNA: TGCGCCAGCAGCCCCCAATCAGGGGCGAACACCGGGGAGCTGTTTTTT. The genes are TRBV5-1 and TRBJ2-2, with D tentatively TRBD1 (6 bases). Per the germline V gene, CDR1 is SGHRS and CDR2 is YFSETQ. CDR3 size: 16 residues. V shed 4 bases and J shed 0 bases, with 13 bases lying between them.

The sample holds many counts of this clonotype. This chain links TRBV27 with TRBJ2-2; D not certain. CDR1 is MNHEY, CDR2 SMNVEV, per germline (reference sequence). There are 15 residues in the CDR3. Trimming shortened V by 3 bases and J by 0 bases, and 8 bases separated the two germline ends. CDR3: CASSLQLPNTGELFF. CDR3 nucleotides: TGTGCCAGCAGTTTGCAGCTTCCGAACACCGGGGAGCTGTTTTTT.

In this sample, this clonotype turned up many times. This rearrangement joins TRBV18 to TRBJ2-4; D might be TRBD2 (5 bases). The CDR3 consists of 14 residues. With 2 bases removed from V and 0 bases from J, the gap between germline ends came to 5 bases. CDR1 and CDR2 from the germline V gene are KGHSH and LQKENI. The CDR3 is CASSPGRAKNIQYF. In nucleotides, the CDR3 is TGTGCCAGCTCACCAGGGAGAGCCAAAAACATTCAGTACTTC.

This clonotype has at least ten counts. V is TRBV11-2 and J is TRBJ2-7, with D unclear. The V gene's germline CDR1 is SGHAT and CDR2 FQNNGV. This CDR3 region has 11 residues. Trimming removed 5 bases from V and 3 bases from J, with 5 bases in between. CDR3 region: CASSHDYEQYF. The CDR3 DNA reads as TGTGCCAGCAGCCATGACTACGAGCAGTACTTC.

V usage is TRBV12-3 or TRBV12-4 and J usage is TRBJ1-5, with 7 bases that match TRBD1. This CDR3 comprises 15 residues. Unmatched junction bases numbered 15, after V lost 5 bases and J lost 11 bases. CDR3 coding DNA: TGTGCCAGCAGTGCCACGGGACAGCCTCCAAGGACCCAGCATTTT. Encoded protein: CASSATGQPPRTQHF.